This T cell receptor beta chain derives from a study of beta chain features in type 1 diabetes. The study, taken as a whole, reports: Shorter TCRB CDR3s, moderately but significantly so, marked every one of the four CD4+ subsets in Type 1 diabetes patients.

The germline V gene encodes CDR1 SGDLS and CDR2 YYNGEE. The CDR3 sequence is 13 residues long. V lost 3 bases, J lost 4 bases, and 8 bases lay in between. A note on this clone: Antigen: not known.

cDNA synthesis used the whole RNA isolate, giving expressed TCRB sequences. Sequenced by immunoSEQ multiplex PCR; TCRdb stores in-frame clones only, minus some. The sample includes under 20,000 clones, about 70% seen only once; the top ten take 0.65% to 0.9%. The chain recombines TRBV9 with TRBJ1-3; maybe TRBD1 (5 bases). Sample: stem cell memory CD4+ T cells from blood. This clonotype was sampled from a man aged 30-40 years with type 1 diabetes. CDR3 residues: CASSEGSGNTIYF. In nucleotides, the CDR3 is TGTGCCAGCAGCGAGGGGTCGGGAAACACCATATATTTT. Using reference TRBV9 and TRBJ1-3 for the parts outside the CDR3, the full variable domain is DSGVTQTPKHLITATGQRVTLRCSPRSGDLSVYWYQQSLDQGLQFLIQYYNGEERAKGNILERFSAQQFPDLHSELNLSSLELGDSALYFCASSEGSGNTIYFGEGSWLTVV.